Given below is one T cell receptor beta chain in context. Its antigen is as yet unknown. The protocol was immunoSEQ multiplex PCR, while the TCRdb copy is restricted to in-frame clones and leaves out a portion. The sample has under 200,000 clones; approximately 86% are singletons. This entry comes from a study of cytomegalovirus exposure and HLA in healthy donors. Overall study context: According to later analysis, the same platform produced the 120 validation and several hundred first-cohort repertoires. Overall study results and limits: The tendency of first-cohort TCR clusters to co-occur in the 120 validation repertoires was the finding of a later analysis. Among TCR sequences, most were rare, though some public TCRs appeared in many donors. With high specificity and sensitivity, the classifier reportedly diagnosed cytomegalovirus status.

The source of this sequence is a woman under 30 in good health and CMV-seronegative. Source material: PBMCs.

The CDR3 loop reads CASSLSSSTYNEQFF. DNA of the CDR3: TGTGCCAGCAGTCTTTCGTCATCCACTTACAATGAGCAGTTCTTC. The rearrangement links TRBV27 to TRBJ2-1, with D unresolved. Germline CDR1 reads MNHEY; CDR2 reads SMNVEV (reference sequence). V was cut by 5 bases and J by 4 bases, with 15 bases left in between. The CDR3 has 15 residues.